This TCR beta chain was identified during a study of graft-versus-host responses after intestinal transplantation. For the study at large: Induction with anti-thymocyte globulin, then tacrolimus and steroids for 2 to 3 years, was given to all recipients. Findings and caveats of the study: Early post-transplant HvG declines were associated with peak circulating GvH clone levels. Elevated graft-versus-host to host-versus-graft clonal ratios in allografts were recorded for patients with graft-donor T cell macrochimerism. GvH clones turned up in recipient marrow; some had shown up first in ileum or blood.

Regarding this clone: As yet, its antigen is unknown.

V gave up 6 bases and J gave up 0 bases, with 12 bases separating them. Germline V gene lookup returns CDR1 SNHLY and CDR2 FYNNEI. CDR3 length equals 14 residues. Sequencing was performed with immunoSEQ multiplex PCR; in TCRdb, only in-frame clones are kept and a portion is missing. The sample comprises roughly 110,000 clones, 80% to 90% of which are singletons, and 0.6% to 0.8% rests with the top ten. Sequenced material: unstimulated CD4+ T cells sorted from spleen or lymph node cells, taken before transplant. The chain combines TRBV2 with TRBJ2-7; D not certain. This receptor was taken from a human donor who was the organ donor for an intestinal transplant. Written as DNA, the CDR3 is TGTGCCAGCAGGCAGAAGTTCCTCTCCTACGAGCAGTACTTC. Protein sequence: CASRQKFLSYEQYF.